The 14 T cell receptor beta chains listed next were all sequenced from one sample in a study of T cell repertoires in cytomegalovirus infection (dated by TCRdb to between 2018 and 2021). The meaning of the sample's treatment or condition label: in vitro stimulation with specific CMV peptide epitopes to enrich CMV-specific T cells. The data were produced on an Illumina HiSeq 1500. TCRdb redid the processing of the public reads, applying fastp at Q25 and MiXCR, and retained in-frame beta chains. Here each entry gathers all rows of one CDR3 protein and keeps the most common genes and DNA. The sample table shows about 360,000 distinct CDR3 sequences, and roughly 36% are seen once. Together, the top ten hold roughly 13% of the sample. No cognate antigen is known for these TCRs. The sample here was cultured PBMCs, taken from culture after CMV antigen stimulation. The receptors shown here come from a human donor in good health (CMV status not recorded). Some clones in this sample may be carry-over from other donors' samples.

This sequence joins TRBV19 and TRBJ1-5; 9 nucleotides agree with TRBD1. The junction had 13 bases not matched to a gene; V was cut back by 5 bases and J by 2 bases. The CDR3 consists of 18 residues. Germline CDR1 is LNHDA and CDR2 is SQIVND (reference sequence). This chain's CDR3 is CASSPSGTGIGGNQPQHF. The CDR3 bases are TGTGCCAGTAGTCCTTCCGGGACAGGGATCGGCGGCAATCAGCCCCAGCATTTT.

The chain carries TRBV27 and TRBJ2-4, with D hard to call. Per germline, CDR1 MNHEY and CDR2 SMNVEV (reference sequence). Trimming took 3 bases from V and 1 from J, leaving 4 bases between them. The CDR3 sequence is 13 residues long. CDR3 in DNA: TGTGCCAGCAGTTTCTCGGCCAAAAACATTCAGTACTTC. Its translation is CASSFSAKNIQYF.

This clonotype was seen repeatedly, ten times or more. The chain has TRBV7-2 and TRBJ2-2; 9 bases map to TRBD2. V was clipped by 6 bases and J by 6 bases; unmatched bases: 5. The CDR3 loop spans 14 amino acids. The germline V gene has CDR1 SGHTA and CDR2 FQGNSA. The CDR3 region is CASRRTSEAGELFF. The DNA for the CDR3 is TGTGCCAGCAGGCGGACTAGCGAGGCCGGGGAGCTGTTTTTT.

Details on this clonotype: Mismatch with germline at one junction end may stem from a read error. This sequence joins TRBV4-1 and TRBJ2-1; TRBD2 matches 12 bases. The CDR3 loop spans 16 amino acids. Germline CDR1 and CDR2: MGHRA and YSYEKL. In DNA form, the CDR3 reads TGTGCCAGCAGCCAAGAAACGACTAGCGGGAGTGATGAGCAGTTCTTC. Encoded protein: CASSQETTSGSDEQFF.

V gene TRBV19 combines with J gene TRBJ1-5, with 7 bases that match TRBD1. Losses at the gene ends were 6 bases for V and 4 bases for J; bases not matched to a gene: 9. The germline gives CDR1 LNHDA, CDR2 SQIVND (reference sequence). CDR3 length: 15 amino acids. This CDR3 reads CASRGTGARNQPQHF. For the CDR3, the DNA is TGTGCCAGTAGGGGAACAGGGGCTCGTAATCAGCCCCAGCATTTT. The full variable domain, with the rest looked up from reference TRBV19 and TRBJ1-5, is DGGITQSPKYLFRKEGQNVTLSCEQNLNHDAMYWYRQDPGQGLRLIYYSQIVNDFQKGDIAEGYSVSREKKESFPLTVTSAQKNPTAFYLCASRGTGARNQPQHFGDGTRLSIL.

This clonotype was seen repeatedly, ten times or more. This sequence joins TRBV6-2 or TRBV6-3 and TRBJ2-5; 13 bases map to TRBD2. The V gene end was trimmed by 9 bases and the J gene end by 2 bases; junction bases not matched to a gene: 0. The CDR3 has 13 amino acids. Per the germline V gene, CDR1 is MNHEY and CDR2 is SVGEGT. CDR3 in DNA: TGTGCCAGACTAGCGGGAGGGCAAGAGACCCAGTACTTC. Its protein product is CARLAGGQETQYF.

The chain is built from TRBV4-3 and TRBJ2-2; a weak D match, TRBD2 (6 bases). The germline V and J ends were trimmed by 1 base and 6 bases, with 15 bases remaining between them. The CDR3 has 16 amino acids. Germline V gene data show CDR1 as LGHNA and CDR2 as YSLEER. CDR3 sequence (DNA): TGCGCCAGCAGCCAAGTGTACCCGGGGGTGGCCGGGGAGCTGTTTTTT. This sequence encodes CASSQVYPGVAGELFF.

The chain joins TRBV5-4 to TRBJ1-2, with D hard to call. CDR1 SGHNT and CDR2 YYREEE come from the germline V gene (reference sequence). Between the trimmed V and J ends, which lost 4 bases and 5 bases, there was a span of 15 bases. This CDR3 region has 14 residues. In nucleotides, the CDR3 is TGTGCCAGCAGCCCCGACGGGAACGGGTATGGCTACACCTTC. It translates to CASSPDGNGYGYTF.

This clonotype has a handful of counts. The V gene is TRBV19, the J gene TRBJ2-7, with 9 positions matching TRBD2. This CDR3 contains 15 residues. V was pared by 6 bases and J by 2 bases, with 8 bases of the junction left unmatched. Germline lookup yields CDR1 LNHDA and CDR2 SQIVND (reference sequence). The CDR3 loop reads CASSAGGRGTYEQYF. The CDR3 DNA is TGTGCCAGTAGCGCGGGGGGGCGGGGGACCTACGAGCAGTACTTC.

The CDR3 DNA reads as TGTGCCAGCAGCCCCACTAGCGACAATGAGCAGTTCTTC. Translation: CASSPTSDNEQFF. The genes are TRBV12-3 or TRBV12-4 and TRBJ2-1; 7 nucleotides agree with TRBD2. CDR3 length: 13 residues. V was clipped by 6 bases and J by 5 bases; unmatched bases: 4.

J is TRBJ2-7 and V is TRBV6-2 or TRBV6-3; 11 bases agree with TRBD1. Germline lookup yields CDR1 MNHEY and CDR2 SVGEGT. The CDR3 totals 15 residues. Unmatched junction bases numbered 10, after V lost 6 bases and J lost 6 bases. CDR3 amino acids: CASRQSGTGGSEQYV. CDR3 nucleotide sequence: TGTGCCAGCAGACAGTCGGGGACAGGGGGATCCGAGCAGTACGTC.

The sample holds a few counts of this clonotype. The CDR3 region has the DNA TGTGCCAGCAGCTTTGGGGGCGGGAGCTACGAGCAGTACTTC. Translation gives CASSFGGGSYEQYF. V usage is TRBV11-2 and J usage is TRBJ2-7; D may be TRBD2 (7 bases). Germline lookup yields CDR1 SGHAT and CDR2 FQNNGV. This CDR3 region has 14 residues. V lost 3 bases and J lost 3, with 12 bases in between. Full variable domain (rest looked up from reference TRBV11-2 and TRBJ2-7): EAGVAQSPRYKIIEKRQSVAFWCNPISGHATLYWYQQILGQGPKLLIQFQNNGVVDDSQLPKDRFSAERLKGVDSTLKIQPAKLEDSAVYLCASSFGGGSYEQYFGPGTRLTVT.

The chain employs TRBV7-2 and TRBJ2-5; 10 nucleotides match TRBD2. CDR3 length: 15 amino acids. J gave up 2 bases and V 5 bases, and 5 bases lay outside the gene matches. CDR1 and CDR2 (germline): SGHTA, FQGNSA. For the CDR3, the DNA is TGTGCCAGCAGCCCAGTACTAGCGGGGCAAGAGACCCAGTACTTC. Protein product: CASSPVLAGQETQYF.

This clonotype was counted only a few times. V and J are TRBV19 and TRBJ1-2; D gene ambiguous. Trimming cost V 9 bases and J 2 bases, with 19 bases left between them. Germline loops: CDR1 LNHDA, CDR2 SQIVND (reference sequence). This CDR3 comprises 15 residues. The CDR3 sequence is CASRFPGVANYGYTF. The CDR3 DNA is TGTGCCAGCCGTTTCCCAGGAGTAGCGAACTATGGCTACACCTTC.